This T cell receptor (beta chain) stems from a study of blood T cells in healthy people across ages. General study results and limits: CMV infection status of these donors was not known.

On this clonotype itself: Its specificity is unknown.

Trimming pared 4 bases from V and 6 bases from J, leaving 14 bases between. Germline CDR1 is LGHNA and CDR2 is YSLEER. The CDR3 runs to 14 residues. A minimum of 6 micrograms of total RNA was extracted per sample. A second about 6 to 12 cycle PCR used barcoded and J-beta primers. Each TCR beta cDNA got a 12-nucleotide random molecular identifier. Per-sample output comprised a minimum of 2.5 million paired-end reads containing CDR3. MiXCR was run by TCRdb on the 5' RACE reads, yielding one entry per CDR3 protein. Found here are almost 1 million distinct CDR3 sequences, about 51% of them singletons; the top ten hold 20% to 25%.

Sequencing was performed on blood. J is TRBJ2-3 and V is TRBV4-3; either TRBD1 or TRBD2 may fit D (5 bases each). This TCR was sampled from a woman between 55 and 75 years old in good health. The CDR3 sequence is CASSLGTAKDTQYF. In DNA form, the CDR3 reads TGCGCCAGCAGCCTGGGGACCGCGAAGGATACGCAGTATTTT.